The 14 T cell receptor beta chains below all came from one sample that was sequenced in a study of response to subunit inactivated influenza vaccine. TCRdb ran MiXCR on the RT-PCR reads and lists one entry per CDR3 protein. The table includes 650,000 to 800,000 distinct CDR3 sequences, around 14% detected once. The sequenced sample was PBMCs from blood, obtained around two weeks before vaccination. The receptors stem from a man aged 45 to 65 who received an inactivated influenza vaccine.

This chain uses TRBV11-1 with TRBJ1-5, with 12 bases matching TRBD1. The CDR3 has 19 residues. V was pared by 3 bases and J by 5 bases, with 14 bases of the junction left unmatched. Germline loops: CDR1 SGHAT, CDR2 FQDESV (reference sequence). CDR3 region: CASSFTGTGGAGRYQPQHF. The CDR3 nucleotides read TGTGCCAGCAGCTTTACCGGGACAGGGGGCGCGGGCCGATATCAGCCCCAGCATTTT.

This clonotype has a handful of counts. The rearrangement joins TRBV12-3 or TRBV12-4 to TRBJ2-3; perhaps TRBD2 as D (6 bases). CDR3 length equals 13 residues. The V gene lost 6 bases and the J gene lost 7 bases, with 14 bases spanning the gap. The CDR3 sequence is CASSPGVTNTQYF. The CDR3 region has the DNA TGTGCCAGCAGCCCGGGAGTTACAAATACGCAGTATTTT.

This clonotype was picked up a small number of times. The V and J genes are TRBV20-1 and TRBJ2-1, with TRBD2 matching 9 bases. Germline CDR1 is DFQATT and CDR2 is SNEGSKA (reference sequence). V gave up 3 bases and J gave up 4 bases; unmatched junction bases: 13. The CDR3 is 17 amino acids. The CDR3 is CSARNDRASGNYNEQFF. The DNA for the CDR3 is TGCAGTGCTAGGAACGATAGGGCTAGCGGGAATTACAATGAGCAGTTCTTC.

This chain's CDR3 is CASSSRPPGQGGYNEQFF. The CDR3 DNA reads as TGCGCCAGCAGCTCGCGCCCTCCTGGACAGGGGGGGTACAATGAGCAGTTCTTC. The V call is TRBV5-1, the J call TRBJ2-1; 10 bases are shared with TRBD1. In germline, CDR1 is SGHRS, CDR2 YFSETQ. This CDR3 spans 18 amino acids. V lost 3 bases, J lost 4 bases, and 13 bases stayed unmatched.

Here the CDR3 reads CASSQSYRAEAFF. The CDR3 DNA reads as TGTGCCAGCAGCCAAAGTTACCGTGCTGAAGCTTTCTTT. The J gene is TRBJ1-1, the V gene TRBV3-1; D remains unclear. The CDR3 loop spans 13 amino acids. Germline CDR1 and CDR2: LGHDT and YNNKEL (reference sequence). V dropped 2 bases and J dropped 6 bases, with 10 bases sitting between them.

This clonotype has a handful of counts. The chain employs TRBV12-3 or TRBV12-4 and TRBJ2-5; D gene uncertain. Trimming removed 6 bases from V and 2 bases from J, with 13 bases in between. This CDR3 has 14 residues. This CDR3 is CASSLQAGQETQYF. For the CDR3, the DNA is TGTGCCAGCAGCCTCCAAGCTGGACAAGAGACCCAGTACTTC.

The V call is TRBV5-5, the J call TRBJ2-3; no firm D call. The germline V gene has CDR1 SGHKS and CDR2 YYEKEE (reference sequence). V gave up 2 bases and J gave up 1 base, with 8 bases separating them. CDR3 length: 14 residues. This chain's CDR3 is CASSFRIGTDTQYF. Here the CDR3 DNA reads TGTGCCAGCAGCTTTCGTATCGGCACAGATACGCAGTATTTT.

This clonotype was detected only a few times. This chain links TRBV29-1 with TRBJ2-3; 11 bases agree with TRBD1. V was pared by 5 bases and J by 4 bases, with 8 bases of the junction left unmatched. CDR1 and CDR2 from the germline V gene are SQVTM and ANQGSEA. The CDR3 totals 15 residues. The CDR3 bases are TGCAGCGTTTGGACCCGGACAGGGGGCGCAGATACGCAGTATTTT. It codes for CSVWTRTGGADTQYF.

The chain carries TRBV4-1 and TRBJ2-1; no clear D. With 4 bases removed from V and 4 bases from J, the gap between germline ends came to 14 bases. Germline assignment: CDR1 MGHRA and CDR2 YSYEKL. The CDR3 is 15 residues long. The DNA for the CDR3 is TGCGCCAGCAGCCGGACCCTTACTAAGTACAATGAGCAGTTCTTC. Protein: CASSRTLTKYNEQFF.

CDR3 sequence (DNA): TGTGCCACCAGCAGAGGGAGGGACAGGGGTGTCGAGCAGTACTTC. Translation: CATSRGRDRGVEQYF. The chain uses TRBV15 and TRBJ2-7; 10 bases map to TRBD1. This CDR3 has 15 amino acids. V dropped 1 base and J dropped 6; count of bases not matched to a gene: 6. The germline gives CDR1 LNHNV, CDR2 YYDKDF (reference sequence).

The chain links TRBV15 to TRBJ2-3; 10 bases fit TRBD2. Germline CDR1 is LNHNV and CDR2 is YYDKDF (reference sequence). Trimming at V came to 5 bases and at J to 1 base, leaving 6 bases not matched to a gene. CDR3 length: 16 residues. CDR3: CATSVGGTSGTDTQYF. The CDR3, as DNA: TGTGCCACCAGCGTCGGGGGGACTAGCGGCACAGATACGCAGTATTTT.

This chain joins TRBV7-9 and TRBJ2-1; D is undetermined. In germline, CDR1 is SEHNR, CDR2 FQNEAQ (reference sequence). Trimming removed 0 bases from V and 14 bases from J, with 14 bases in between. The CDR3 sequence is 13 residues long. This CDR3 is CASSLAARSEKFF. The DNA of the CDR3 is TGTGCCAGCAGCTTAGCGGCCCGGTCGGAGAAGTTCTTC.

This chain links TRBV15 with TRBJ1-1; no clear D. The CDR3 runs to 14 residues. V gave up 3 bases and J gave up 3 bases, with 11 bases separating them. Per germline, CDR1 LNHNV and CDR2 YYDKDF (reference sequence). CDR3 bases: TGTGCCACCAGCAGCCAGACGGCCGACACTGAAGCTTTCTTT. Translating gives CATSSQTADTEAFF.

This rearrangement joins TRBV2 to TRBJ2-1, with a tentative D call TRBD2 (7 bases). Germline V CDR1 and CDR2: SNHLY, FYNNEI. The CDR3 sequence is 15 residues long. With 3 bases removed from V and 2 bases from J, the gap between germline ends came to 11 bases. Written as DNA, the CDR3 is TGTGCCAGCAGTGAGGGGGGGCCGCCCTACAATGAGCAGTTCTTC. Its protein product is CASSEGGPPYNEQFF.